These 10 T cell receptor beta chains originate from one sample sequenced in a study of cytomegalovirus exposure and HLA in healthy donors. This PCR relied on a set of 60 Vbeta primers and 13 Jbeta primers. Some clones are missing from TCRdb's copy, which holds only in-frame ones; the method was immunoSEQ multiplex PCR. This sample has 210,000 or so clones, with around 80% found just once. Sequenced input: PBMCs. The receptors here all came from a girl aged 2 to 10 in good health and CMV-seronegative.

The genes are TRBV4-1 and TRBJ2-5; no firm D call. Trimming took 3 bases from V and 5 from J, leaving 13 bases between them. The CDR3 has 14 residues. From germline, CDR1 is MGHRA and CDR2 YSYEKL. CDR3 in amino acids: CASSQSGFRETQYF. CDR3 in DNA: TGCGCCAGCAGCCAGTCCGGTTTTCGGGAGACCCAGTACTTC.

V usage is TRBV2 and J usage is TRBJ2-6; 8 bases fit TRBD2. Germline V gene lookup returns CDR1 SNHLY and CDR2 FYNNEI. CDR3 size: 18 residues. With V trimmed by 4 bases and J by 2 bases, 10 bases remained unmatched. CDR3 in DNA: TGTGCCAGCAGTGGAGAGCGGGAGAGGTTTGCTGGGGCCAACGTCCTGACTTTC. Translated: CASSGERERFAGANVLTF. Drawing the rest from reference TRBV2 and TRBJ2-6, the complete variable domain is EPEVTQTPSHQVTQMGQEVILRCVPISNHLYFYWYRQILGQKVEFLVSFYNNEISEKSEIFDDQFSVERPDGSNFTLKIRSTKLEDSAMYFCASSGERERFAGANVLTFGAGSRLTVL.

The chain recombines TRBV29-1 with TRBJ2-5; 7 bases are a match to TRBD1. The CDR3 runs to 13 residues. V dropped 7 bases and J dropped 5; count of bases not matched to a gene: 10. Germline V gives CDR1 SQVTM, CDR2 ANQGSEA. The CDR3 region is CSALITGAETQYF. The CDR3 bases are TGCAGCGCCCTCATTACAGGGGCCGAGACCCAGTACTTC.

This chain uses TRBV9 with TRBJ2-3; D may be TRBD2 (7 bases). The V end was cut by 2 bases, the J end by 3 bases, with 16 bases between. Germline V lookup: CDR1 SGDLS, CDR2 YYNGEE. CDR3 size: 16 residues. In DNA, the CDR3 is TGTGCCAGCAGCGTGGAGCCCGGGGGGCGGACAGATACGCAGTATTTT. Translating gives CASSVEPGGRTDTQYF.

V usage is TRBV2 and J usage is TRBJ1-1; D is possibly TRBD1 (6 bases). This CDR3 contains 13 residues. CDR1 is SNHLY, CDR2 FYNNEI, per germline. V lost 8 bases and J 1 base, leaving 11 bases between the germline ends. In DNA form, the CDR3 reads TGTGCCAGCTCAGGGGAAACGAACACTGAAGCTTTCTTT. It codes for CASSGETNTEAFF.

CDR3 coding DNA: TGCGCCAGCAGCCTAGGTCCGGGACAGCTCCTTTCTAACTACGAGCAGTACTTC. Protein sequence: CASSLGPGQLLSNYEQYF. The chain links TRBV5-1 to TRBJ2-7, with 7 nucleotides matching TRBD1. V lost 4 bases and J lost 3; bases outside the gene matches: 19. The CDR3 length is 18 residues. Per the germline V gene, CDR1 is SGHRS and CDR2 is YFSETQ.

The chain has TRBV6-1 and TRBJ2-3; D may be TRBD1 (5 bases). Between the trimmed V and J ends, which lost 1 base and 1 base, there was a span of 15 bases. The CDR3 length is 17 residues. CDR1 is MNHNS, CDR2 SASEGT, per germline. Here the CDR3 reads CASSEGYRIRGTDTQYF. The CDR3 DNA is TGTGCCAGCAGTGAAGGGTATCGGATCAGGGGCACAGATACGCAGTATTTT.

The chain recombines TRBV7-9 with TRBJ1-1; D is unresolved. V dropped 4 bases and J dropped 7 bases, with 13 bases sitting between them. In germline, CDR1 is SEHNR, CDR2 FQNEAQ (reference sequence). CDR3 length equals 13 residues. The chain's CDR3 is CASSSYFEVEAFF. The CDR3 nucleotides are TGTGCCAGCAGCTCTTATTTCGAGGTTGAAGCTTTCTTT.

The V gene is TRBV9, the J gene TRBJ2-6; possibly TRBD2 for D (5 bases). Germline assignment: CDR1 SGDLS and CDR2 YYNGEE. V gave up 0 bases and J gave up 2 bases, with 9 bases separating them. The CDR3 is 16 residues long. The CDR3 here is CASSVAGVAGANVLTF. In nucleotides, the CDR3 is TGTGCCAGCAGCGTAGCCGGGGTGGCTGGGGCCAACGTCCTGACTTTC.

There are a few counts of this clone. The chain combines TRBV6-1 with TRBJ1-1; unclear D gene. CDR1 and CDR2 from the germline V gene are MNHNS and SASEGT. This CDR3 region has 11 residues. Trimming removed 4 bases from V and 8 bases from J, with 8 bases in between. The CDR3 loop is CASSALGEAFF. CDR3 in DNA: TGTGCCAGCAGTGCATTGGGCGAAGCTTTCTTT.